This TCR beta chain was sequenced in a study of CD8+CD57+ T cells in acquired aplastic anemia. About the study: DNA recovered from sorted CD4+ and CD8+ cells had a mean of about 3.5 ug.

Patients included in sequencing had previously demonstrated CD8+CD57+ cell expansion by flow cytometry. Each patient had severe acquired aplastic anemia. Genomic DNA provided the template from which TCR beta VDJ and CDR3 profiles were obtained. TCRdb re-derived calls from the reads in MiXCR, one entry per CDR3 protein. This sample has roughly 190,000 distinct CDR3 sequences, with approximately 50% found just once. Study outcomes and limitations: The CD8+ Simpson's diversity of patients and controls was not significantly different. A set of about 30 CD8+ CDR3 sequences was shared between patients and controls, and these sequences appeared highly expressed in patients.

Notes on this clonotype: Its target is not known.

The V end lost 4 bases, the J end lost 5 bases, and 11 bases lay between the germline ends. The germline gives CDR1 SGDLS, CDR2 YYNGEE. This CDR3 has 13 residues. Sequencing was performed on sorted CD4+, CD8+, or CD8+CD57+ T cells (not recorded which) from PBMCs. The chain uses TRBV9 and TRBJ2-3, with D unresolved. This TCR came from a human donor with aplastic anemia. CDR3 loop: CASSPKNEDTQYF. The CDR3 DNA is TGTGCCAGCAGCCCCAAGAATGAAGATACGCAGTATTTT. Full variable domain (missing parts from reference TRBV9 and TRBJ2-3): DSGVTQTPKHLITATGQRVTLRCSPRSGDLSVYWYQQSLDQGLQFLIQYYNGEERAKGNILERFSAQQFPDLHSELNLSSLELGDSALYFCASSPKNEDTQYFGPGTRLTVL.